This TCR beta chain was obtained from a study of shared clonotypes between healthy human individuals. Study-wide results and caveats: What naive subsets generally showed was a larger estimated richness than memory subsets showed.

A single count supports this clone. Its matching antigen is unknown. Nashville, Tennessee was home to all donors, each a Caucasian adult. Deep-level assay runs were performed. Data came from immunoSEQ multiplex PCR; TCRdb stores just in-frame clones and leaves some out. In the table there are roughly 2.6 million clones, 85% to 95% of which are singletons. Trimming removed 4 bases at V and 0 bases at J, with 13 bases between. From germline, CDR1 is SGHRS and CDR2 YFSETQ. The CDR3 runs to 15 residues. V gene TRBV5-1 combines with J gene TRBJ1-2; tentative D call: TRBD1 (5 bases). The sequence was obtained from a man aged 18 to 29 in good health. Sequenced sample: naive CD4+ T cells sorted from blood. Subset noted: CD45RA+ positively selected. CDR3 nucleotide sequence: TGCGCCAGCAGCCACGGGGGTATGACTAACTATGGCTACACCTTC. Translating gives CASSHGGMTNYGYTF.